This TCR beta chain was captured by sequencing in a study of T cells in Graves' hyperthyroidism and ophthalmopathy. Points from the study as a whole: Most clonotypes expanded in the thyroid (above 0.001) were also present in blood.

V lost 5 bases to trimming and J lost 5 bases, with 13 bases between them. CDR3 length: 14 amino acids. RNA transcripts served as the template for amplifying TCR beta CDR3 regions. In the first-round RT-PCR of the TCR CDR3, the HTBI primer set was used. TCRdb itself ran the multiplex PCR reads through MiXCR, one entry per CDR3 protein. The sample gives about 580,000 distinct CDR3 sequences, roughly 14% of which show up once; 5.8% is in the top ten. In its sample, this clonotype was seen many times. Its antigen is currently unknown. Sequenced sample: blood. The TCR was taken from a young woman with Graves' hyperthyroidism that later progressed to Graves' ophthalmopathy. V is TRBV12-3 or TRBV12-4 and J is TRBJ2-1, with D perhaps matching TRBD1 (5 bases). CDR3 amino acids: CASSACRDNNEQFF. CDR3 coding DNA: TGTGCCAGCAGTGCCTGCAGGGATAACAATGAGCAGTTCTTC.